The T cell receptor (beta chain) under discussion was sequenced for a study of T cell changes during pregnancy in multiple sclerosis (dated by TCRdb to between 2019 and 2020). The study in broad terms: The study examined how the T cell repertoire changed over the course of pregnancy in women with multiple sclerosis.

As concerns this clone: Its antigen is unknown. Per-nucleotide qualities are absent, and no much larger clonotype sits a single base away.

For CDR1 and CDR2, the germline V gene (reference sequence) lists GTSNPN and SVGIG. The CDR3 spans 11 residues, from the cysteine through the phenylalanine. Only CDR3 DNA is held: 33 bases, read in frame from base 1. Cut back by 5 bases and 5 bases, the V and J ends lie 9 bases apart. Library method: the immunoSEQ multiplex PCR assay. TCRdb provides this immuneACCESS table in a form limited to in-frame rearrangements. Some clones are lacking; in checked studies, under half of them reflect an unresolved V gene, and why the rest are absent is not known. The sample table shows tens of thousands of clones, and roughly 90% are seen once. In total, the top ten clones hold 0.85% to 0.9% of the sample.

The source material was peripheral blood, sampled before pregnancy. The clonotype comes from a female donor with multiple sclerosis, enrolled in a pregnancy study. The rearrangement joined TRBV30 to TRBJ1-2; tentative D gene TRBD1, with 6 bases matching. The CDR3 sequence is CAWHTGYGYTF. Here is the DNA: TGTGCCTGGCACACAGGGTATGGCTACACCTTC.